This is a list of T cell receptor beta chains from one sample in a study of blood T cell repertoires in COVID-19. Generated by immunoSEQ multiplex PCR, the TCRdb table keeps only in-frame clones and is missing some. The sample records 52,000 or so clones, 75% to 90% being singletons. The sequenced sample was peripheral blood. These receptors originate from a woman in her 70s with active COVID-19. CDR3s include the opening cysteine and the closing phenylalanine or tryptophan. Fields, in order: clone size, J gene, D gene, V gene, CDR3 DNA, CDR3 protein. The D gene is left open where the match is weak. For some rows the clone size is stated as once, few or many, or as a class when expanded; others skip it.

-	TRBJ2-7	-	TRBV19	TGTGCCAGTAGTTCTGGGGGCGGACCCTCCTACGAGCAGTACTTC	CASSSGGGPSYEQYF
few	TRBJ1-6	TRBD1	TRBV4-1	TGCGCCAGCAGCCAAAGGACAGGGGCCCTCCGCTCCTATAATTCACCCCTCCACTTT	CASSQRTGALRSYNSPLHF
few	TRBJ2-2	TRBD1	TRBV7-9	TGTGCCAGCAGCTTGACAGGGGGCGGCACCGGGGAGCTGTTTTTT	CASSLTGGGTGELFF
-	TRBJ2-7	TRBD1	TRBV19	TGTGCCAGTAGTATACGCCCAAACGAGGGACAGGGTACCGACTGCGAGCAGTACTTC	CASSIRPNEGQGTDCEQYF
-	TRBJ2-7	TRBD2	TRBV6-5	TGTGCCAGCAGTTACGCGGGGGGCCTCTACGAGCAGTACTTC	CASSYAGGLYEQYF
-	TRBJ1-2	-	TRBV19	TGTGCCAGTAAAAGCGGTCGGGGCTACACCTTC	CASKSGRGYTF
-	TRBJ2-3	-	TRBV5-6	TGTGCCAGCAGCTTGACAGGGTACGGCACAGATACGCAGTATTTT	CASSLTGYGTDTQYF
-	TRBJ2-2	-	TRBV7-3	TGTGCCAGTCGGAAGAGGGAGGGGGACACCGGGGAGCTGTTTTTT	CASRKREGDTGELFF
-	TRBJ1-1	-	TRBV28	TGTGCCAGCAGTCGACACAGGGTCACTGAAGCTTTCTTT	CASSRHRVTEAFF
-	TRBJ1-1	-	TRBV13	TGTGCCAGCAGCTTGGGCAGGGCCCTGGGGACTGAAGCTTTCTTT	CASSLGRALGTEAFF
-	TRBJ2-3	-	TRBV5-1	TGCGCCAGCAGCTCCGACGGGCGGGGCACAGATACGCAGTATTTT	CASSSDGRGTDTQYF
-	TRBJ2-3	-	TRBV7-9	TGTGCCAGCAGCTTCCGGAGGGCCCTCGCAGATACGCAGTATTTT	CASSFRRALADTQYF
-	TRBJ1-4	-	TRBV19	TGTGCCAGTAGTATCTTCGGGGGGCATCGAGAAAAACTGTTTTTT	CASSIFGGHREKLFF
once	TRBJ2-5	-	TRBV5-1	TGCGCCAGCAGCTTGAGTTCTAGGCAGAAGACCCAGTACTTC	CASSLSSRQKTQYF
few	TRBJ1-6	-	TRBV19	TGTGCCAGTAGTATATATCCGGGAAATTCACCCCTCCACTTT	CASSIYPGNSPLHF
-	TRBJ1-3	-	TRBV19	TGTGCCAGTGCAGGGTTCTACTCTGGAAACACCATATATTTT	CASAGFYSGNTIYF
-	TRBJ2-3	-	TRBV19	TGTGCCAGTAGTATAGAAAGCCTAGGGGCAGATACGCAGTATTTT	CASSIESLGADTQYF
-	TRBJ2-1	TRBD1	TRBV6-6	TGTGCCGGCAGTACCTCTGGACAGGGAGTCTACAATGAGCAGTTCTTC	CAGSTSGQGVYNEQFF
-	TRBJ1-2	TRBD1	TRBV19	TGTGCCAGTAGTGAGACCCAGACAGGGAACGACTATGGCTACACCTTC	CASSETQTGNDYGYTF
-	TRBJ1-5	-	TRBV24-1	TGTGCCACCAGTGTAGGGGGTGGTCATCAGCCCCAGCATTTT	CATSVGGGHQPQHF
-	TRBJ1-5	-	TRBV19	TGTGCCAGTAGTACGAGGACAAATCAGCCCCAGCATTTT	CASSTRTNQPQHF
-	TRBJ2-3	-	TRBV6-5	TGTGCCAGCAGCTACAGGAGCCCTGGGGATACGCAGTATTTT	CASSYRSPGDTQYF
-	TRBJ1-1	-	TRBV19	TGTGCCAGCTCGGAAGCCTCAAACAGTTTTCAGAACACTGAAGCTTTCTTT	CASSEASNSFQNTEAFF
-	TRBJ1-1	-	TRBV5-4	TGTGCCAGCAGGTTGGTCGGGAGGTACTGCGCTGAAGCTTTCTTT	CASRLVGRYCAEAFF
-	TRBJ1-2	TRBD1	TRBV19	TGTGCCAGTAGTTTGGGACAGGGAGGGGATGGCTACACCTTC	CASSLGQGGDGYTF
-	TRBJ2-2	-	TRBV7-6	TGTGCCACCATGGAGGCCCCCGGGGCCGGGGAGCTGTTTTTT	CATMEAPGAGELFF